This TCR beta chain appears in the sequencing data of a study of T cell clones after liver transplantation. CDR3 size: 14 residues. From germline, CDR1 is SGHNT and CDR2 YYREEE (reference sequence). V gave up 1 base and J gave up 6 bases; unmatched junction bases: 4. The table came from immunoSEQ multiplex PCR; TCRdb's copy has only in-frame clones and leaves some out. The sample includes fewer than 15,000 clones, just under 75% seen only once; the top ten take approximately 33%. The sample consisted of CD8+ T cells from blood, taken at the 22-month timepoint. The rearrangement links TRBV5-4 to TRBJ1-5; 7 bases align to TRBD1. The source of this sequence is a human patient who received a liver transplant. Some T cells may arise from the graft donor. The CDR3 is CASSLQGGRQPQHF. Here the CDR3 DNA reads TGTGCCAGCAGCTTGCAGGGGGGTCGTCAGCCCCAGCATTTT.